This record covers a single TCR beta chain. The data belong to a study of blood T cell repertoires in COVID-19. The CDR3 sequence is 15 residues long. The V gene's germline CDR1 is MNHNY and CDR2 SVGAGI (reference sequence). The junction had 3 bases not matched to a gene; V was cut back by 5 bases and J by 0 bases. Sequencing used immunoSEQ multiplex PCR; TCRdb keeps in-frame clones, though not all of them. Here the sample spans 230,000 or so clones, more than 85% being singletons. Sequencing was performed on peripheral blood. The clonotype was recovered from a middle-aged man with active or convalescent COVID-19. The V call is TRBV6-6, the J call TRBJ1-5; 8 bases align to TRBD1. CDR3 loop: CASSPQGDSNQPQHF. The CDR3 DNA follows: TGTGCCAGCAGTCCACAGGGGGATAGCAATCAGCCCCAGCATTTT.